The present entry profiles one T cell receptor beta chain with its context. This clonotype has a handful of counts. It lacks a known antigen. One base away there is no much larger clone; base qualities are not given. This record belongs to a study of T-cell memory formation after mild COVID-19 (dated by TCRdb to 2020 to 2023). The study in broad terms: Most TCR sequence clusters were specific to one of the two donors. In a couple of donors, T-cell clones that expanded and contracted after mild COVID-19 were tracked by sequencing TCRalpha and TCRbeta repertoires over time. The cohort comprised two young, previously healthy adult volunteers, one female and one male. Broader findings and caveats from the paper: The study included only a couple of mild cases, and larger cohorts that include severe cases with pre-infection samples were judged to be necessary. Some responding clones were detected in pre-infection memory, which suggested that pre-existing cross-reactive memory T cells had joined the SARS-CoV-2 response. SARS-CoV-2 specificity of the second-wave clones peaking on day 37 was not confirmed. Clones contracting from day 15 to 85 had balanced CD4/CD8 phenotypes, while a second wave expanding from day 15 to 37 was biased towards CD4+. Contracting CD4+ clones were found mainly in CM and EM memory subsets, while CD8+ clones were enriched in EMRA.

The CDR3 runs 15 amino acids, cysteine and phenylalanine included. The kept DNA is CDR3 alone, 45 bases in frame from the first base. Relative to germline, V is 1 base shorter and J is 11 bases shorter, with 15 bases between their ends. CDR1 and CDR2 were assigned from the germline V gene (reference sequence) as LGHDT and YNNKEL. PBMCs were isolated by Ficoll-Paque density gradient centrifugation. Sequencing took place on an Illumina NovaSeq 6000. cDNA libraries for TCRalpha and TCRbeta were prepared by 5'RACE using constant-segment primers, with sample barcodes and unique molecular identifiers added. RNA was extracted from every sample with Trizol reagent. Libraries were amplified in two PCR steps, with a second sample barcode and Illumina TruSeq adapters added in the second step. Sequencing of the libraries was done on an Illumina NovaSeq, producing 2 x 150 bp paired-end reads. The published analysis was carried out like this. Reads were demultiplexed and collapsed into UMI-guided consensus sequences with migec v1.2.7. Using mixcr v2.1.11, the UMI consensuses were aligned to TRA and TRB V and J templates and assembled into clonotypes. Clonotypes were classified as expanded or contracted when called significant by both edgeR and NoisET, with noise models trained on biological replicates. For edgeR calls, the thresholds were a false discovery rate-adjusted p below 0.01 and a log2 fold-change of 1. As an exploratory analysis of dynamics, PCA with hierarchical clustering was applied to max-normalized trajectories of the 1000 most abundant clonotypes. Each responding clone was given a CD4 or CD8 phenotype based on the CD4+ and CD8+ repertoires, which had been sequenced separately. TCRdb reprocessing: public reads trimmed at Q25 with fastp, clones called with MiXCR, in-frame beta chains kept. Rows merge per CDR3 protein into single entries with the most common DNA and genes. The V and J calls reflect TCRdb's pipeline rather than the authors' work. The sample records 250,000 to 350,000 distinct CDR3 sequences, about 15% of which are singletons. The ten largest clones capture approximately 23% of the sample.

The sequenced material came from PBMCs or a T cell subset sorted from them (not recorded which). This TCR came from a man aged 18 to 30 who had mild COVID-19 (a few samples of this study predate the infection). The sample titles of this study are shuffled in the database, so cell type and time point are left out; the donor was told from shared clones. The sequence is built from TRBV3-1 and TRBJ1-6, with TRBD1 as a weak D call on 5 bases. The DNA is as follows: TGTGCCAGCAGCCAAGGTATAAGGGGTACAGCACCCCTCCACTTT. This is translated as CASSQGIRGTAPLHF.